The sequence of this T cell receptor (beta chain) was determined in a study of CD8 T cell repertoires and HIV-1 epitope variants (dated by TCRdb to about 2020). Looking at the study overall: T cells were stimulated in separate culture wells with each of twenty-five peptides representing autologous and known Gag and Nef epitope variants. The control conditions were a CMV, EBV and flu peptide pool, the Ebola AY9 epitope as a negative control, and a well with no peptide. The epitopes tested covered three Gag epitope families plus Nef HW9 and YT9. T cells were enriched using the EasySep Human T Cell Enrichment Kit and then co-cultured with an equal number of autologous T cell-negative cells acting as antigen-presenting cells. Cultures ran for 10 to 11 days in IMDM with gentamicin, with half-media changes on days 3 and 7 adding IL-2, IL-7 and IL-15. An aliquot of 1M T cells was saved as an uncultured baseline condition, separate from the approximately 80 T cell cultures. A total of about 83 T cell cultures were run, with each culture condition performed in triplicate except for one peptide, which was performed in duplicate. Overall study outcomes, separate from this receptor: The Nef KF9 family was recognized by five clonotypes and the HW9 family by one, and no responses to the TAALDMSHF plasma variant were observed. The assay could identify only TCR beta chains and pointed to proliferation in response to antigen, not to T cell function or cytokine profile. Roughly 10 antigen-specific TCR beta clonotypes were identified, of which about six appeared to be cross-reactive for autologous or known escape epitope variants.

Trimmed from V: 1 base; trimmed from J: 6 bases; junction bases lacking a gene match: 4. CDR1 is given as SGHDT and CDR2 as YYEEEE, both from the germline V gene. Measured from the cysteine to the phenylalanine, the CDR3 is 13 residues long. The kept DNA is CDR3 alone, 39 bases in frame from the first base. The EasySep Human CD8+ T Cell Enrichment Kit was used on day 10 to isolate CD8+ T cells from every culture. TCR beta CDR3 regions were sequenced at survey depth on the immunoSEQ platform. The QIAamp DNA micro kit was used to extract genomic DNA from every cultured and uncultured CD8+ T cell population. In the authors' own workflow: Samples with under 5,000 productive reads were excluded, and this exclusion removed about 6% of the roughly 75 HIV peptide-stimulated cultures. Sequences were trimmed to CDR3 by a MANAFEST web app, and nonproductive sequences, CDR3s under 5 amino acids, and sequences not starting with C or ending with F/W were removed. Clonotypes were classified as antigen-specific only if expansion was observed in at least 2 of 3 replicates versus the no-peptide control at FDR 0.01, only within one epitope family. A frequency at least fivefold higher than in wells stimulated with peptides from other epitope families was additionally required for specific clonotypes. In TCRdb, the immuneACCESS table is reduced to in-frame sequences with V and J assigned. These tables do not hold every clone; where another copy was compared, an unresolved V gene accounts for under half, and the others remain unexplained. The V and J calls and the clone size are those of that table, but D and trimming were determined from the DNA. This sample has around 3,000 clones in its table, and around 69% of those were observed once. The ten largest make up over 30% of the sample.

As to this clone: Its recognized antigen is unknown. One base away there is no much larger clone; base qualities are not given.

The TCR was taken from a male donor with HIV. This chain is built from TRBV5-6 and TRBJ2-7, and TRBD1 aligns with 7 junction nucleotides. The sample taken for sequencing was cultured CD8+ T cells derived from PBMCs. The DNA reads TGTGCCAGCAGCTTGACAGGGGCCAGCGAGCAGTACTTC. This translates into CASSLTGASEQYF. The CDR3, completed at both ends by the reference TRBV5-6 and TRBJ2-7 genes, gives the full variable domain DAGVTQSPTHLIKTRGQQVTLRCSPKSGHDTVSWYQQALGQGPQFIFQYYEEEERQRGNFPDRFSGHQFPNYSSELNVNALLLGDSALYLCASSLTGASEQYFGPGTRLTVT.